The 27 T cell receptor beta chains reported below all come from one sample, sequenced in a study of blood T cell repertoires in COVID-19. Profiling relied on immunoSEQ multiplex PCR, and the TCRdb table lists in-frame clones only, not all of them. Here the sample spans approximately 110,000 clones, more than 60% being singletons. Sequencing was carried out using peripheral blood. These receptors were taken from a man in his 70s with active or convalescent COVID-19.

The chain joins TRBV19 to TRBJ1-5, with no clear D. This CDR3 has 15 residues. Trimming took off 3 bases at V and 0 bases at J, with 9 bases between the two ends. Looked up from germline, CDR1 is LNHDA and CDR2 is SQIVND (reference sequence). The CDR3 loop is CASSIIVHSNQPQHF. The DNA of the CDR3 is TGTGCCAGTAGTATCATAGTCCATAGCAATCAGCCCCAGCATTTT.

The rearrangement uses TRBV28 and TRBJ1-5; D is perhaps TRBD1 (5 bases). CDR1 and CDR2 from the germline V gene are MDHEN and SYDVKM. The length of the CDR3 is 16 residues. Between the trimmed V and J ends, which lost 8 bases and 7 bases, there was a span of 24 bases. CDR3 coding DNA: TGTGCCAGCGTACTCGTTCGAGCGGGGGTGAAGCAGCCCCAGCATTTT. This gives the protein CASVLVRAGVKQPQHF.

Remarks on this clone: This CDR3 is also generated by other DNA sequences in the sample. The gene calls are TRBV9 and TRBJ1-2; 8 bases align to TRBD1. Germline V gene data show CDR1 as SGDLS and CDR2 as YYNGEE. V gave up 0 bases and J gave up 2 bases; unmatched junction bases: 3. CDR3 length: 15 residues. The CDR3 DNA follows: TGTGCCAGCAGCGTAGGGGGACAGGCCAACTATGGCTACACCTTC. Its protein is CASSVGGQANYGYTF.

The CDR3: CASSPGLAEYNEQFF. CDR3 nucleotides: TGCGCCAGCAGCCCCGGACTAGCGGAGTACAATGAGCAGTTCTTC. The V gene is TRBV5-1, the J gene TRBJ2-1, with 10 nucleotides matching TRBD2. Germline-derived CDR1 and CDR2 are SGHRS and YFSETQ. V was pared by 4 bases and J by 4 bases, with 5 bases of the junction left unmatched. The CDR3 consists of 15 residues. The full variable domain, completed using reference TRBV5-1 and TRBJ2-1, is KAGVTQTPRYLIKTRGQQVTLSCSPISGHRSVSWYQQTPGQGLQFLFEYFSETQRNKGNFPGRFSGRQFSNSRSEMNVSTLELGDSALYLCASSPGLAEYNEQFFGPGTRLTVL.

The rearrangement joins TRBV18 to TRBJ2-7; TRBD1 matches 9 bases. J was trimmed by 2 bases and V by 0 bases; bases with no gene match: 2. The CDR3 is 15 amino acids. CDR1 is KGHSH, CDR2 LQKENI, per germline. CDR3 in amino acids: CASSPPGQGAYEQYF. In nucleotides, the CDR3 is TGTGCCAGCTCACCACCGGGACAGGGAGCCTACGAGCAGTACTTC.

The table lists this clone with a count of one. The chain couples TRBV5-8 to TRBJ1-5; the match to TRBD1 covers 7 bases. There are 15 residues in the CDR3. Losses at the gene ends were 3 bases for V and 0 bases for J; bases not matched to a gene: 3. Germline V gene sequence: CDR1 SGHTS, CDR2 YDEGEE. CDR3 residues: CASSSGQISNQPQHF. The CDR3, as DNA: TGTGCCAGCAGCTCGGGACAGATTAGCAATCAGCCCCAGCATTTT.

This chain uses TRBV7-9 with TRBJ2-1; D gene ambiguous. V dropped 5 bases and J dropped 0 bases, with 5 bases sitting between them. Germline CDR1 SEHNR, CDR2 FQNEAQ (reference sequence). This CDR3 is 13 amino acids long. DNA for the CDR3: TGTGCCAGCAGCCCGGGCTCCTACAATGAGCAGTTCTTC. This gives the protein CASSPGSYNEQFF.

V is TRBV10-2 and J is TRBJ1-2, with D uncertain. Germline loops: CDR1 WSHSY, CDR2 SAAADI. This CDR3 comprises 12 residues. Trimming pared 4 bases from V and 0 bases from J, leaving 3 bases between. This CDR3 is CASSATNYGYTF. Here the CDR3 DNA reads TGCGCCAGCAGTGCAACTAACTATGGCTACACCTTC.

The chain links TRBV4-1 to TRBJ1-5; no clear D gene. The germline gives CDR1 MGHRA, CDR2 YSYEKL. There are 15 residues in the CDR3. Deletions cut 1 base from V and 3 bases from J, with 10 bases between. CDR3 loop: CASSQAQIPNQPQHF. DNA of the CDR3: TGCGCCAGCAGCCAAGCCCAGATCCCCAATCAGCCCCAGCATTTT.

This chain joins TRBV19 and TRBJ2-5, with no clear D. CDR3 size: 15 residues. Germline loops: CDR1 LNHDA, CDR2 SQIVND (reference sequence). V was pared by 4 bases and J by 5 bases, with 17 bases between. In DNA form, the CDR3 reads TGTGCCAGTAGTAATCGCGACGGCGGTCTGGAGACCCAGTACTTC. This sequence encodes CASSNRDGGLETQYF.

About this clone: Other nucleotide sequences from this sample produce the same CDR3. This chain uses TRBV3-1 (or the pseudogene TRBV3-2) with TRBJ2-2, with TRBD2 identical over 7 bases. After removal of 4 bases from V and 2 bases from J, the junction contained 4 bases not matched to a gene. The length of the CDR3 is 15 residues. Per the germline V gene, CDR1 is LGHDT and CDR2 is YNNKEL (reference sequence). The CDR3 bases are TGTGCCAGCAGCCCTCTAGCGGCTAACACCGGGGAGCTGTTTTTT. Its translation: CASSPLAANTGELFF.

This sequence joins TRBV28 and TRBJ1-1, with 7 bases aligning to TRBD1. V lost 6 bases to trimming and J lost 7 bases; unmatched junction nucleotides: 8. The CDR3 is 13 residues long. Germline V gene sequence: CDR1 MDHEN, CDR2 SYDVKM. CDR3 DNA sequence: TGTGCCAGCAGCCAGGGACAGAACTTTGAAGCTTTCTTT. Translating it yields CASSQGQNFEAFF.

This chain uses TRBV5-8 with TRBJ2-1, with TRBD2 identical over 12 bases. V lost 6 bases, J lost 7 bases, and 8 bases stayed unmatched. There are 15 residues in the CDR3. Germline lookup yields CDR1 SGHTS and CDR2 YDEGEE. The CDR3 here is CASNLGLAGINEQFF. CDR3 coding DNA: TGTGCCAGCAACCTCGGACTAGCGGGAATAAATGAGCAGTTCTTC.

The chain joins TRBV11-2 to TRBJ2-7, with D maybe TRBD1 (7 bases). Germline CDR1 is SGHAT and CDR2 is FQNNGV. Trimming stripped 7 bases from V and 0 bases from J, with 10 bases between. The CDR3 has 13 amino acids. The CDR3 DNA is TGTGCCAGCACGGGGGACAGCTCCTACGAGCAGTACTTC. Residues: CASTGDSSYEQYF.

V gene TRBV28 combines with J gene TRBJ1-3, with D maybe TRBD1 (6 bases). Germline values: CDR1 MDHEN, CDR2 SYDVKM. This CDR3 region has 14 residues. Trimming cost V 7 bases and J 5 bases, with 15 bases left between them. CDR3 in DNA: TGTGCCAGCATTAAGGGGGGGAGTAGAAACACCATATATTTT. Protein: CASIKGGSRNTIYF.

The chain carries TRBV5-6 and TRBJ2-2, with D possibly TRBD2 on 6 matching bases. V was clipped by 7 bases and J by 4 bases, with 20 bases between them. The germline V gene encodes CDR1 SGHDT and CDR2 YYEEEE. This CDR3 contains 16 residues. CDR3 region: CASHSSGGARTGELFF. The CDR3 bases are TGTGCCAGCCACTCGAGTGGAGGGGCCCGCACCGGGGAGCTGTTTTTT.

The V call is TRBV6-5, the J call TRBJ2-7; 8 positions match TRBD2. The V and J ends lost 2 bases and 4 bases, in that order; junction bases with no gene match: 7. This CDR3 has 15 amino acids. Per the germline V gene, CDR1 is MNHEY and CDR2 is SVGAGI. CDR3 loop: CASSYRGLGPYEQYF. CDR3 nucleotide sequence: TGTGCCAGCAGTTACAGGGGACTAGGGCCTTACGAGCAGTACTTC.

The chain links TRBV7-9 to TRBJ1-6; D ambiguous. Germline V lookup: CDR1 SEHNR, CDR2 FQNEAQ (reference sequence). Trimming removed 3 bases at V and 7 bases at J, with 10 bases between. The CDR3 is 14 amino acids. CDR3 in DNA: TGTGCCAGCAGCTTTTATCGGGGAAATTCACCCCTCCACTTT. This translates into CASSFYRGNSPLHF.

This chain uses TRBV28 with TRBJ1-4, with D tentatively TRBD1 (6 bases). Trimming removed 2 bases from V and 5 bases from J, with 12 bases in between. Per germline, CDR1 MDHEN and CDR2 SYDVKM. The CDR3 spans 15 residues. The CDR3 sequence: CASSLGGAGNEKLFF. The CDR3 coding sequence is TGTGCCAGCAGTTTAGGGGGGGCTGGGAATGAAAAACTGTTTTTT.

This clone has a handful of counts. V is TRBV9 and J is TRBJ2-1, with 9 bases that match TRBD2. The CDR3 runs to 17 residues. V lost 4 bases, J lost 7 bases, and 15 bases stayed unmatched. In germline, CDR1 is SGDLS, CDR2 YYNGEE. CDR3 residues: CASSFPVGSGSENEQFF. In DNA form, the CDR3 reads TGTGCCAGCAGCTTCCCCGTGGGTAGCGGGAGTGAGAATGAGCAGTTCTTC.

J is TRBJ1-2 and V is TRBV14; D is perhaps TRBD1 (5 bases). This CDR3 spans 15 amino acids. Germline assignment: CDR1 SGHDN and CDR2 FVKESK. V was clipped by 4 bases and J by 4 bases, with 16 bases between them. The CDR3: CASSLRTTGGYGYTF. CDR3 bases: TGTGCCAGCAGCCTAAGGACAACCGGGGGCTATGGCTACACCTTC.

The V call is TRBV11-2, the J call TRBJ2-3, with 7 bases matching TRBD2. This CDR3 comprises 14 residues. The V segment lost 0 bases and the J segment 6 bases; nucleotides outside the gene matches: 3. The germline CDR1 and CDR2 sequences are SGHAT and FQNNGV. The CDR3 nucleotides read TGTGCCAGCAGCTTAGAGCGCGGGGGTGATACGCAGTATTTT. It codes for CASSLERGGDTQYF. Based on the CDR3 plus reference TRBV11-2 and TRBJ2-3, the full variable domain is EAGVAQSPRYKIIEKRQSVAFWCNPISGHATLYWYQQILGQGPKLLIQFQNNGVVDDSQLPKDRFSAERLKGVDSTLKIQPAKLEDSAVYLCASSLERGGDTQYFGPGTRLTVL.

The gene calls are TRBV5-1 and TRBJ2-7, with a possible D match to TRBD2 (5 bases). The V end lost 4 bases, the J end lost 6 bases, and 20 bases lay between the germline ends. CDR1 SGHRS and CDR2 YFSETQ come from the germline V gene. The CDR3 runs 15 residues. DNA of the CDR3: TGCGCCAGCAGCCTCCCCTCGGGGTACTGGGGCGAGCAGTACTTC. This translates into CASSLPSGYWGEQYF. Filled out from reference TRBV5-1 and TRBJ2-7, the complete variable domain reads KAGVTQTPRYLIKTRGQQVTLSCSPISGHRSVSWYQQTPGQGLQFLFEYFSETQRNKGNFPGRFSGRQFSNSRSEMNVSTLELGDSALYLCASSLPSGYWGEQYFGPGTRLTVT.

The J gene is TRBJ2-5, the V gene TRBV5-4, with 7 positions matching TRBD1. The ends lost 4 bases at V and 4 bases at J; junction bases unmatched: 10. Germline CDR1 SGHNT, CDR2 YYREEE (reference sequence). The CDR3 totals 15 residues. The CDR3 DNA follows: TGTGCCAGCAGCCGCCGACAGGGAGTATCAGAGACCCAGTACTTC. It translates to CASSRRQGVSETQYF.

The rearrangement uses TRBV6-5 and TRBJ1-2, with 7 bases aligning to TRBD1. CDR1 is MNHEY, CDR2 SVGAGI, per germline. V lost 7 bases, J lost 7 bases, and 15 bases stayed unmatched. CDR3 length equals 15 residues. For the CDR3, the DNA is TGTGCCAGCACTAGGGACAGCCTCCGGGAAGGTGGCTACACCTTC. It translates to CASTRDSLREGGYTF.

V usage is TRBV28 and J usage is TRBJ1-1, with 10 bases identical to TRBD1. The CDR3 sequence is 17 residues long. After removal of 3 bases from V and 5 bases from J, the junction contained 12 bases not matched to a gene. Germline CDR1 is MDHEN and CDR2 is SYDVKM. As DNA, the CDR3 is TGTGCCAGCAGTTTTAGACAGGGGGCATCTCGGGAAACTGAAGCTTTCTTT. Translated, it gives CASSFRQGASRETEAFF.

The chain joins TRBV6-5 to TRBJ2-5; the match to TRBD2 covers 7 bases. Trimming took 9 bases from V and 4 from J; bases not matched to a gene: 8. The CDR3 is 13 residues long. The germline V gene encodes CDR1 MNHEY and CDR2 SVGAGI. Here the CDR3 reads CASRGRGAETQYF. The CDR3 DNA reads TGTGCCAGTAGAGGGAGGGGAGCAGAGACCCAGTACTTC.